In this sample, the clone carrying this TCR beta chain turned up once. Antigen unknown. These data originate in a study of shared clonotypes between healthy human individuals. This table comes from immunoSEQ multiplex PCR, and its TCRdb copy is limited to in-frame clones, with some not included. Here the sample spans some 1 million clones, roughly 75% being singletons. Trimming took off 2 bases at V and 6 bases at J, with 13 bases between the two ends. Germline assignment: CDR1 ENHRY and CDR2 SYGVKD. CDR3 length equals 15 residues. The study, taken as a whole, reports: Around 5% of naive CD4 clonotypes were common to a handful of donors.

The sequence was collected from a young man in good health. Sequenced input: memory CD4+ T cells sorted from blood. Subset meaning: CD45RA-negative fraction. The V call is TRBV10-3, the J call TRBJ2-2; TRBD1 or TRBD2 may be the D gene (5 bases each). CDR3 loop: CAISENGGEAGELFF. The CDR3 region has the DNA TGTGCCATCAGTGAGAATGGGGGAGAGGCCGGGGAGCTGTTTTTT.